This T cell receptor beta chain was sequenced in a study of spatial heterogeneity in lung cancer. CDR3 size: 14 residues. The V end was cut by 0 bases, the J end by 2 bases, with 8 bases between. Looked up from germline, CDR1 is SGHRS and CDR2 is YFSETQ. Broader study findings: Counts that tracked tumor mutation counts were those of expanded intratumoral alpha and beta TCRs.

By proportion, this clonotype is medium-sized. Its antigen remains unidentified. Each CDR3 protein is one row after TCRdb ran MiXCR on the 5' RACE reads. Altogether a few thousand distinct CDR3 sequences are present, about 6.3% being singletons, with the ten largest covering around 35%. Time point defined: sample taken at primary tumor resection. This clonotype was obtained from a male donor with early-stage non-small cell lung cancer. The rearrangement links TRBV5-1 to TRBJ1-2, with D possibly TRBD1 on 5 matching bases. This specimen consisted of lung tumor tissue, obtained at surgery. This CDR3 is CASSLAPGNYGYTF. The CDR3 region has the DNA TGCGCCAGCAGCTTGGCCCCAGGGAACTATGGCTACACCTTC.